One and the same sample provided the 31 T cell receptor beta chains below, sequenced in a study of blood T cell repertoires in COVID-19 (dated by TCRdb to 2019 to 2021). Libraries were made using the immunoSEQ multiplex PCR assay. Drawn from immuneACCESS, this table holds only the in-frame rearrangements with V and J called that TCRdb kept. Clones are partly lost; checked studies trace under half to an unresolved V gene and leave the rest unexplained. The sample yields about 140,000 clones; roughly 81% were counted once. Of the sample, about 9.4% falls within the top ten clones. Sequencing was carried out using peripheral blood. The receptors come from a woman between 45 and 60 years old with active or convalescent COVID-19.

The chain employs TRBV6-5 and TRBJ1-6, with TRBD1 matching over 10 bases. There are 14 residues in the CDR3. Trimming cost V 6 bases and J 9 bases; bases outside gene matches: 5. CDR1 and CDR2 (germline): MNHEY, SVGAGI. The CDR3 bases are TGTGCCAGCAGGGACAGGGGGAACGTTTCACCCCTCCACTTT. The encoded protein is CASRDRGNVSPLHF.

The J gene is TRBJ1-3, the V gene TRBV4-3; the D is unclear. The CDR3 is 16 amino acids. Germline assignment: CDR1 LGHNA and CDR2 YSLEER. Trimming pared 4 bases from V and 1 base from J, leaving 14 bases between. The DNA for the CDR3 is TGCGCCAGCAGCCCGGGGAGGGTAGGATCTGGAAACACCATATATTTT. Its protein product is CASSPGRVGSGNTIYF.

This chain joins TRBV7-9 and TRBJ2-1; D unresolved. Trimming took off 1 base at V and 6 bases at J, with 10 bases between the two ends. The CDR3 is made up of 14 amino acids. Germline V lookup: CDR1 SEHNR, CDR2 FQNEAQ (reference sequence). The CDR3 reads CASSLGVSGNEQFF. CDR3 bases: TGTGCCAGCAGCTTAGGGGTGTCGGGCAATGAGCAGTTCTTC.

V gene TRBV7-9 combines with J gene TRBJ2-1; weak D call: TRBD2 (5 bases). V gave up 0 bases and J gave up 8 bases, with 8 bases separating them. CDR3 length: 13 amino acids. Per germline, CDR1 SEHNR and CDR2 FQNEAQ (reference sequence). CDR3 loop: CASSLAGSDEQFF. The CDR3 DNA reads TGTGCCAGCAGCTTAGCGGGGAGTGATGAGCAGTTCTTC. The full variable domain, its missing parts supplied by reference TRBV7-9 and TRBJ2-1, is DTGVSQNPRHKITKRGQNVTFRCDPISEHNRLYWYRQTLGQGPEFLTYFQNEAQLEKSRLLSDRFSAERPKGSFSTLEIQRTEQGDSAMYLCASSLAGSDEQFFGPGTRLTVL.

The rearrangement links TRBV20-1 to TRBJ1-1, with D unclear. Germline V gene data show CDR1 as DFQATT and CDR2 as SNEGSKA (reference sequence). This CDR3 spans 11 amino acids. V lost 1 base and J 7 bases, leaving 7 bases between the germline ends. The CDR3 is CSARGRSEAFF. The CDR3 nucleotides read TGCAGTGCTAGAGGGAGAAGTGAAGCTTTCTTT.

The rearrangement joins TRBV7-9 to TRBJ2-7; TRBD1 might be the D (6 bases). Between the trimmed V and J ends, which lost 8 bases and 7 bases, there was a span of 12 bases. CDR1 and CDR2 from the germline V gene are SEHNR and FQNEAQ (reference sequence). CDR3 length equals 11 residues. The CDR3 region is CASGSGVEQYF. As DNA, the CDR3 is TGTGCCAGCGGTTCAGGGGTGGAGCAGTACTTC.

The V gene is TRBV29-1, the J gene TRBJ1-1; 10 bases match TRBD1. Trimming cost V 7 bases and J 4 bases; bases outside gene matches: 9. Germline CDR1 SQVTM, CDR2 ANQGSEA. This CDR3 spans 14 amino acids. For the CDR3, the DNA is TGCAGCGCCCTCCGGACAGGGGGGAGCACTGAAGCTTTCTTT. Its protein is CSALRTGGSTEAFF.

The chain employs TRBV7-2 and TRBJ2-7, with 8 bases that match TRBD2. The J segment lost 4 bases and the V segment lost 3 bases, leaving 8 bases of the junction unmatched. The V gene's germline CDR1 is SGHTA and CDR2 FQGNSA. The CDR3 length is 15 residues. The CDR3 protein is CASSFQAGERYEQYF. The CDR3 region has the DNA TGTGCCAGCAGCTTCCAAGCGGGAGAACGGTACGAGCAGTACTTC.

The rearrangement joins TRBV18 to TRBJ1-4, with 10 nucleotides matching TRBD1. Germline CDR1 is KGHSH and CDR2 is LQKENI. J lost 10 bases, V lost 4 bases, and 9 bases had no gene match. This CDR3 is built from 15 residues. CDR3 DNA sequence: TGTGCCAGCTCACATACGGGACAGGGGACTGGAAAACTGTTTTTT. Translating it yields CASSHTGQGTGKLFF.

The rearrangement links TRBV6-1 to TRBJ2-7; D remains unclear. The V end lost 1 base, the J end lost 0 bases, and 10 bases lay between the germline ends. The CDR3 spans 15 residues. CDR1 and CDR2 from the germline V gene are MNHNS and SASEGT. CDR3 amino acids: CASSEGAISSYEQYF. CDR3 in DNA: TGTGCCAGCAGTGAAGGGGCGATTAGCTCCTACGAGCAGTACTTC.

The gene calls are TRBV5-6 and TRBJ2-1; D possibly corresponds to TRBD1 (6 bases). Trimming stripped 1 base from V and 4 bases from J, with 15 bases between. The CDR3 runs to 16 residues. Germline values: CDR1 SGHDT, CDR2 YYEEEE. CDR3 amino acids: CASSLLWQGRYNEQFF. In DNA form, the CDR3 reads TGTGCCAGCAGCTTGCTTTGGCAGGGGCGTTACAATGAGCAGTTCTTC.

This clone was counted only a few times. J is TRBJ1-1 and V is TRBV29-1, with D tentatively TRBD1 (5 bases). Germline lookup yields CDR1 SQVTM and CDR2 ANQGSEA. The CDR3 has 13 residues. Trimming removed 5 bases at V and 1 base at J, with 11 bases between. The CDR3 region has the DNA TGCAGCGTTCGGAGGGGCCAGAACACTGAAGCTTTCTTT. The encoded protein is CSVRRGQNTEAFF.

The genes are TRBV3-1 (or the pseudogene TRBV3-2) and TRBJ1-4, with TRBD1 identical over 9 bases. Germline CDR1 and CDR2: LGHDT and YNNKEL (reference sequence). Unmatched junction bases numbered 3, after V lost 4 bases and J lost 6 bases. The CDR3 covers 14 residues. As DNA, the CDR3 is TGTGCCAGCAGCCGGAGGGACAGGGATGAAAAACTGTTTTTT. Translated, it gives CASSRRDRDEKLFF.

The rearrangement joins TRBV19 to TRBJ1-5; 12 positions match TRBD1. This CDR3 spans 19 amino acids. Germline CDR1 LNHDA, CDR2 SQIVND (reference sequence). The V segment lost 5 bases and the J segment 1 base; nucleotides outside the gene matches: 12. The CDR3 coding sequence is TGTGCCAGTAGTGCACCGGGACAGGGGGCGCAAGGAAGCAATCAGCCCCAGCATTTT. Residues: CASSAPGQGAQGSNQPQHF.

The chain combines TRBV24-1 with TRBJ1-5; D not resolved. The CDR3 extends over 13 amino acids. The V end lost 8 bases, the J end lost 9 bases, and 16 bases lay between the germline ends. Germline-derived CDR1 and CDR2 are KGHDR and SFDVKD. The CDR3 loop reads CATKGGPRGPQHF. The CDR3 coding sequence is TGTGCCACCAAGGGAGGGCCCCGGGGGCCCCAGCATTTT.

The chain recombines TRBV24-1 with TRBJ2-7; no reliable D call. The CDR3 spans 12 residues. Germline assignment: CDR1 KGHDR and CDR2 SFDVKD. Trimming removed 4 bases at V and 3 bases at J, with 6 bases between. The CDR3 region has the DNA TGTGCCACCAGTGAGAACGGCTACGAGCAGTACTTC. Translating gives CATSENGYEQYF.

The V gene is TRBV6-5, the J gene TRBJ1-1; D is perhaps TRBD1 (6 bases). This CDR3 has 13 amino acids. From germline, CDR1 is MNHEY and CDR2 SVGAGI. The V gene lost 4 bases and the J gene lost 4 bases, with 10 bases spanning the gap. CDR3 sequence: CASSWGPGTEAFF. The CDR3 nucleotides are TGTGCCAGCAGTTGGGGGCCCGGCACTGAAGCTTTCTTT.

This clone was observed a handful of times. J is TRBJ1-6 and V is TRBV5-5, with TRBD1 matching 7 bases. This CDR3 contains 15 residues. V shed 4 bases, J shed 6 bases, and the junction held 7 bases outside the gene matches. Germline assignment: CDR1 SGHKS and CDR2 YYEKEE (reference sequence). CDR3 coding DNA: TGTGCCAGCAGCACCGGACAGGTGTTTAATTCACCCCTCCACTTT. Translating it yields CASSTGQVFNSPLHF.

The chain carries TRBV15 and TRBJ2-7; 9 positions match TRBD1. CDR3 length: 14 residues. The V gene end was trimmed by 0 bases and the J gene end by 9 bases; junction bases not matched to a gene: 6. Germline CDR1 is LNHNV and CDR2 is YYDKDF (reference sequence). The CDR3 DNA reads TGTGCCACCAGCAGAGAGGGACAGGGAGCGGTGCAGTACTTC. Its translation is CATSREGQGAVQYF.

The rearrangement joins TRBV5-1 to TRBJ2-5, with D perhaps matching TRBD1 (5 bases). The CDR3 is made up of 15 amino acids. Germline V gene data show CDR1 as SGHRS and CDR2 as YFSETQ. V shed 0 bases and J shed 3 bases, with 12 bases lying between them. The DNA for the CDR3 is TGCGCCAGCAGCTTGGTTGGGGCTGGAGAAGAGACCCAGTACTTC. Its translation: CASSLVGAGEETQYF.

The gene calls are TRBV28 and TRBJ2-1, with 8 bases identical to TRBD1. V lost 6 bases, J lost 0 bases, and 4 bases stayed unmatched. The CDR3 runs to 15 residues. The germline V gene has CDR1 MDHEN and CDR2 SYDVKM. The CDR3 bases are TGTGCCAGCAGCTCGGACAGGGTCTCCTACAATGAGCAGTTCTTC. Amino acid sequence: CASSSDRVSYNEQFF.

DNA for the CDR3: TGTGCCAGCACCGAGGGCGGGACCTCTGGAAACACCATATATTTT. This encodes CASTEGGTSGNTIYF. This chain joins TRBV28 and TRBJ1-3, with a possible D match to TRBD1 (5 bases). CDR3 length: 15 residues. V shed 7 bases and J shed 0 bases, with 13 bases lying between them. Germline values: CDR1 MDHEN, CDR2 SYDVKM.

V is TRBV5-3 and J is TRBJ2-5; D gene unclear. TRBV5-3 is an ORF, and what it does is uncertain. The CDR3 runs to 13 residues. Trimming pared 7 bases from V and 6 bases from J, leaving 16 bases between. In DNA form, the CDR3 reads TGTGCCAGACAGCTCTTCTCGAGGCAGACCCAGTACTTC. Translated, it gives CARQLFSRQTQYF.

This clone occurred once. The V call is TRBV3-1 (or the pseudogene TRBV3-2), the J call TRBJ1-2; D ambiguous. The germline V gene has CDR1 LGHDT and CDR2 YNNKEL (reference sequence). This CDR3 contains 14 residues. Trimming left V 2 bases short and J 4 bases short, with 11 bases between. This chain's CDR3 is CASSQYGRSYGYTF. CDR3 DNA: TGTGCCAGCAGCCAATATGGCCGATCCTATGGCTACACCTTC.

The chain has TRBV7-9 and TRBJ1-6, with TRBD1 matching over 8 bases. With 5 bases clipped from V and 7 bases from J, the junction kept 16 bases outside the gene matches. The germline gives CDR1 SEHNR, CDR2 FQNEAQ (reference sequence). This CDR3 spans 18 amino acids. The CDR3 bases are TGTGCCAGCAGCCTTAGTACCCCCGGGACAGGAGGGAATTCACCCCTCCACTTT. Its translation is CASSLSTPGTGGNSPLHF.

This clone was seen a single time. The chain uses TRBV7-3 and TRBJ1-1; the D is unclear. Germline V gene lookup returns CDR1 SGHTA and CDR2 FQGTGA. This CDR3 has 13 residues. V gave up 5 bases and J gave up 4 bases, with 11 bases separating them. CDR3 residues: CASSPLGGTEAFF. The CDR3 nucleotides read TGTGCCAGCAGCCCGCTAGGAGGCACTGAAGCTTTCTTT.

This chain connects TRBV5-8 to TRBJ1-1, with D unclear. The V gene lost 4 bases and the J gene lost 0 bases, with 4 bases spanning the gap. The CDR3 length is 12 residues. Germline loops: CDR1 SGHTS, CDR2 YDEGEE. The CDR3 DNA reads TGTGCCAGCAGCCCTATGAACACTGAAGCTTTCTTT. This encodes CASSPMNTEAFF.

The chain employs TRBV3-1 (or the pseudogene TRBV3-2) and TRBJ2-3; perhaps TRBD2 as D (5 bases). Trimming shortened V by 2 bases and J by 5 bases, and 5 bases separated the two germline ends. This CDR3 spans 12 amino acids. Looked up from germline, CDR1 is LGHDT and CDR2 is YNNKEL (reference sequence). The CDR3 is CASSQTRDTQYF. The CDR3 region has the DNA TGTGCCAGCAGCCAAACTAGAGATACGCAGTATTTT.

The rearrangement joins TRBV3-1 (or the pseudogene TRBV3-2) to TRBJ2-7; TRBD2 agrees at 10 bases. The CDR3 contains 16 residues. Germline CDR1 and CDR2: LGHDT and YNNKEL (reference sequence). V was pared by 8 bases and J by 2 bases, with 12 bases of the junction left unmatched. The CDR3 loop is CASQNGGLAGAYEQYF. The CDR3 nucleotides read TGTGCCAGCCAAAACGGAGGGCTAGCGGGAGCCTACGAGCAGTACTTC.

The chain employs TRBV6-2 or TRBV6-3 and TRBJ2-4; D unresolved. The CDR3 loop spans 15 amino acids. Germline-derived CDR1 and CDR2 are MNHEY and SVGEGT. The V end was cut by 2 bases, the J end by 3 bases, with 11 bases between. CDR3 nucleotides: TGTGCCAGCAGTTACGCGGAGCCCGGCAAAAACATTCAGTACTTC. Protein sequence: CASSYAEPGKNIQYF.

The V call is TRBV4-3, the J call TRBJ2-6, with D maybe TRBD2 (7 bases). The CDR3 loop spans 17 amino acids. The germline gives CDR1 LGHNA, CDR2 YSLEER. V was pared by 2 bases and J by 5 bases, with 16 bases between. CDR3 DNA sequence: TGCGCCAGCAGCCAATCGATAGGGGGGGCCTGGGCCAACGTCCTGACTTTC. This codes for CASSQSIGGAWANVLTF.